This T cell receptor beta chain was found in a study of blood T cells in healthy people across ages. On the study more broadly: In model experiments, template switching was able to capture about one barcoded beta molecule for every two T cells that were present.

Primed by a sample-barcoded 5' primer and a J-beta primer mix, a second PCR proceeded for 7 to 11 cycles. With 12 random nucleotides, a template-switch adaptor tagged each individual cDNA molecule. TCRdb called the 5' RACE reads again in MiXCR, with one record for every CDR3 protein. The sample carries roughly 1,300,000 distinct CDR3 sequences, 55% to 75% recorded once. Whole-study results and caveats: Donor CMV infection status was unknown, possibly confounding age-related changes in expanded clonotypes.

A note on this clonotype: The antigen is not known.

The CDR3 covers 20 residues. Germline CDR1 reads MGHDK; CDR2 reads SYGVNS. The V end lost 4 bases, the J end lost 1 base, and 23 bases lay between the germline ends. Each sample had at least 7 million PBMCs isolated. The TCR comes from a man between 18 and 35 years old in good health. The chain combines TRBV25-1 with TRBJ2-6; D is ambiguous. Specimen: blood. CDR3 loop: CASSAPYLNSLYSGANVLTF. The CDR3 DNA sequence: TGTGCCAGCAGTGCCCCTTACCTCAATTCCCTATATTCTGGGGCCAACGTCCTGACTTTC.